The 32 T cell receptor beta chains in this list originate from one sample, sequenced in a study of CD8 T cells in ankylosing spondylitis (dated by TCRdb to about 2017). The investigation overall reported the following: Blood from ankylosing spondylitis patients appeared to be characterized by a TCR beta motif made up of under ten highly homologous amino acid variants.

Their antigens are not known. The library came from 5' RACE. This sample was sequenced with an Illumina HiSeq 2500. TCRdb passed the public sequencing reads through fastp at Q25 and MiXCR, retaining productive beta sequences. When rows share a CDR3 protein, they turn into one entry using the most common DNA and genes. Across this sample there are approximately 400,000 distinct CDR3 sequences, with 15% to 20% seen only once. The ten largest clones capture approximately 0.97% of the sample. The specimen was blood, either unsorted or a sorted T cell fraction (not recorded which). These TCRs come from a male donor with ankylosing spondylitis.

The chain's CDR3 is CSARGTASYEQYF. The DNA for the CDR3 is TGCAGTGCTAGAGGGACAGCCTCCTACGAGCAGTACTTC. The V and J genes are TRBV20-1 and TRBJ2-7; D may be TRBD1 (6 bases). Germline loops: CDR1 DFQATT, CDR2 SNEGSKA (reference sequence). Trimming stripped 1 base from V and 0 bases from J, with 7 bases between. This CDR3 has 13 amino acids.

This clonotype has just a few counts. The V call is TRBV7-2, the J call TRBJ2-5; D may be TRBD2 (5 bases). The V gene lost 6 bases and the J gene lost 4 bases, with 21 bases spanning the gap. Germline values: CDR1 SGHTA, CDR2 FQGNSA. This CDR3 has 16 residues. The CDR3 bases are TGTGCCAGCAGAGAGAGGAGCGGTGGGGTTGGAGAGACCCAGTACTTC. Residues: CASRERSGGVGETQYF.

This clonotype turned up a few times. The V and J genes are TRBV7-3 and TRBJ2-2; D unclear. V lost 2 bases and J lost 2, with 9 bases in between. The CDR3 has 15 amino acids. Germline CDR1 and CDR2: SGHTA and FQGTGA. The CDR3 spells CASSLDGRNTGELFF. In nucleotides, the CDR3 is TGTGCCAGCAGCTTAGACGGCAGAAACACCGGGGAGCTGTTTTTT.

V and J are TRBV5-1 and TRBJ2-1; D unresolved. The CDR3 contains 14 residues. V was pared by 7 bases and J by 5 bases, with 16 bases between. Germline loops: CDR1 SGHRS, CDR2 YFSETQ. CDR3 bases: TGCGCCAGCCAAGGGAATTACTACGACAATGAGCAGTTCTTC. Amino acids: CASQGNYYDNEQFF.

The table lists this clonotype with a few counts. The J gene is TRBJ2-1, the V gene TRBV18; 8 nucleotides line up with TRBD2. Trimming cost V 3 bases and J 4 bases; bases outside gene matches: 5. The V gene's germline CDR1 is KGHSH and CDR2 LQKENI. The CDR3 covers 15 residues. This CDR3 is CASSPMTSEYNEQFF. DNA for the CDR3: TGTGCCAGCTCACCCATGACTAGCGAATACAATGAGCAGTTCTTC. Full variable domain (remainder filled in from reference TRBV18 and TRBJ2-1): NAGVMQNPRHLVRRRGQEARLRCSPMKGHSHVYWYRQLPEEGLKFMVYLQKENIIDESGMPKERFSAEFPKEGPSILRIQQVVRGDSAAYFCASSPMTSEYNEQFFGPGTRLTVL.

This chain connects TRBV2 to TRBJ1-5, with D possibly matching TRBD1 (5 bases). The CDR3 extends over 15 amino acids. Germline loops: CDR1 SNHLY, CDR2 FYNNEI. The V and J ends lost 4 bases and 6 bases respectively, with 16 bases between them. CDR3 nucleotide sequence: TGTGCCAGCAGTGCCAGACCGTGGGGCTCTCAGCCCCAGCATTTT. Its translation is CASSARPWGSQPQHF.

This sequence joins TRBV29-1 and TRBJ2-7; 7 nucleotides line up with TRBD1. From germline, CDR1 is SQVTM and CDR2 ANQGSEA. The J segment lost 3 bases and the V segment lost 4 bases, leaving 3 bases of the junction unmatched. CDR3 length: 12 amino acids. CDR3 in amino acids: CSVAAGGYEQYF. For the CDR3, the DNA is TGCAGCGTTGCGGCAGGGGGCTACGAGCAGTACTTC.

The gene calls are TRBV15 and TRBJ2-5; the match to TRBD2 covers 14 bases. The J segment lost 5 bases and the V segment lost 2 bases, leaving 10 bases of the junction unmatched. The CDR3 has 18 residues. Germline CDR1 and CDR2: LNHNV and YYDKDF (reference sequence). The CDR3 protein is CATSRSRLAGGHGETQYF. The DNA for the CDR3 is TGTGCCACCAGCAGAAGCCGACTAGCGGGAGGGCATGGGGAGACCCAGTACTTC.

This clonotype was recorded a few times. The gene calls are TRBV5-1 and TRBJ2-7; tentative D call: TRBD1 (5 bases). The CDR3 consists of 15 residues. The germline gives CDR1 SGHRS, CDR2 YFSETQ. The germline V and J ends were trimmed by 0 bases and 0 bases, with 10 bases remaining between them. CDR3 sequence: CASSLAWGPSYEQYF. The CDR3 DNA sequence: TGCGCCAGCAGCTTGGCATGGGGCCCCTCCTACGAGCAGTACTTC.

This clonotype occurred a few times. The V and J genes are TRBV6-1 and TRBJ1-4; unclear D gene. The V gene lost 6 bases and the J gene lost 0 bases, with 14 bases spanning the gap. Germline loops: CDR1 MNHNS, CDR2 SASEGT. The CDR3 spans 16 residues. The chain's CDR3 is CASRPAGAATNEKLFF. CDR3 nucleotide sequence: TGTGCCAGCAGGCCCGCAGGAGCGGCAACTAATGAAAAACTGTTTTTT.

A few counts support this clonotype. V gene TRBV7-2 combines with J gene TRBJ1-3, with D possibly TRBD1 on 5 matching bases. The CDR3 contains 16 residues. The V end was cut by 4 bases, the J end by 0 bases, with 13 bases between. Germline V gene sequence: CDR1 SGHTA, CDR2 FQGNSA. The CDR3 DNA follows: TGTGCCAGCAGCTCAAAGGTCCAGGGCTCTGGAAACACCATATATTTT. Encoded protein: CASSSKVQGSGNTIYF.

Ten or more counts support this clonotype. The chain recombines TRBV13 with TRBJ2-2, with a tentative D call TRBD1 (5 bases). The V gene's germline CDR1 is PRHDT and CDR2 FYEKMQ (reference sequence). Trimming removed 4 bases from V and 1 base from J, with 10 bases in between. The CDR3 length is 15 residues. CDR3 sequence reads: CASSSLRVNTGELFF. The CDR3 DNA is TGTGCCAGCAGCTCGCTCAGGGTGAACACCGGGGAGCTGTTTTTT.

The sample holds a few counts of this clonotype. This chain connects TRBV5-1 to TRBJ2-4; TRBD1 matches at 7 bases. This CDR3 has 17 amino acids. Germline CDR1 is SGHRS and CDR2 is YFSETQ. J was trimmed by 1 base and V by 2 bases; bases with no gene match: 9. CDR3 loop: CASSFWDSPGAKNIQYF. DNA of the CDR3: TGCGCCAGCAGCTTCTGGGACAGCCCAGGGGCCAAAAACATTCAGTACTTC.

This clonotype was detected a few times. The V gene is TRBV7-2, the J gene TRBJ2-5; D is unresolved. This CDR3 has 15 residues. V was trimmed by 7 bases and J by 1 base, leaving 16 bases between them. Germline V lookup: CDR1 SGHTA, CDR2 FQGNSA. CDR3 loop: CASIQNGRSQETQYF. DNA of the CDR3: TGTGCCAGCATCCAAAACGGCCGGTCCCAAGAGACCCAGTACTTC.

The rearrangement links TRBV9 to TRBJ1-2; D is unclear. Germline V lookup: CDR1 SGDLS, CDR2 YYNGEE. There are 15 residues in the CDR3. Deletions cut 3 bases from V and 4 bases from J, with 16 bases between. The CDR3 loop is CASSENSISTYGYTF. CDR3 DNA: TGTGCCAGCAGCGAAAACAGTATTTCGACCTATGGCTACACCTTC.

The V gene is TRBV18, the J gene TRBJ1-2; 9 bases line up with TRBD1. The CDR3 totals 16 residues. Germline V gene data show CDR1 as KGHSH and CDR2 as LQKENI. Losses at the gene ends were 3 bases for V and 0 bases for J; bases not matched to a gene: 5. CDR3 coding DNA: TGTGCCAGCTCACCCGGACAGGGGTCAGCTAACTATGGCTACACCTTC. The encoded protein is CASSPGQGSANYGYTF.

This clonotype occurred a few times. The V and J genes are TRBV12-3 or TRBV12-4 and TRBJ2-1; D ambiguous. V lost 3 bases and J lost 12, with 12 bases in between. The CDR3 totals 12 residues. In nucleotides, the CDR3 is TGTGCCAGCAGTTTTAGTTCAGGTGGGCAGTTCTTC. This sequence encodes CASSFSSGGQFF.

The chain combines TRBV5-5 with TRBJ2-5, with D unclear. Germline loops: CDR1 SGHKS, CDR2 YYEKEE (reference sequence). This CDR3 is built from 15 residues. Trimming took 2 bases from V and 0 from J, leaving 11 bases between them. The CDR3 DNA reads TGTGCCAGCAGCTTTAAAGGCAGCCACCAAGAGACCCAGTACTTC. Translated, it gives CASSFKGSHQETQYF.

Here the CDR3 DNA reads TGTGCCAGCAGCTTAGGCCAGGAGAGGAATCAGCCCCAGCATTTT. It translates to CASSLGQERNQPQHF. This sequence joins TRBV11-2 and TRBJ1-5, with D unclear. Germline V gene data show CDR1 as SGHAT and CDR2 as FQNNGV. V lost 1 base to trimming and J lost 4 bases, with 11 bases between them. CDR3 length equals 15 residues.

The V gene is TRBV20-1, the J gene TRBJ2-1; D is possibly TRBD2 (6 bases). Germline lookup yields CDR1 DFQATT and CDR2 SNEGSKA (reference sequence). The V gene lost 3 bases and the J gene lost 3 bases, with 12 bases spanning the gap. This CDR3 comprises 14 residues. Written as DNA, the CDR3 is TGCAGTGCTAGTCGGGGAGGCGACTACAATGAGCAGTTCTTC. Residues: CSASRGGDYNEQFF.

The CDR3 DNA is TGTGCCAGCAGACCCCAGGGGGGACCCCCCTCCGAGCAGTACTTC. Amino acids: CASRPQGGPPSEQYF. The V call is TRBV6-1, the J call TRBJ2-7, with D tentatively TRBD1 (7 bases). The V gene lost 6 bases and the J gene lost 6 bases, with 21 bases spanning the gap. Per the germline V gene, CDR1 is MNHNS and CDR2 is SASEGT. The CDR3 runs to 15 residues.

This clonotype was seen more than once but under ten times. This chain joins TRBV7-2 and TRBJ2-4; unclear D gene. V was pared by 2 bases and J by 0 bases, with 8 bases between. The germline V gene encodes CDR1 SGHTA and CDR2 FQGNSA. The CDR3 covers 15 residues. For the CDR3, the DNA is TGTGCCAGCAGCTTAAGTTTACTAGCCAAAAACATTCAGTACTTC. Translating it yields CASSLSLLAKNIQYF. Based on the CDR3 plus reference TRBV7-2 and TRBJ2-4, the full variable domain is GAGVSQSPSNKVTEKGKDVELRCDPISGHTALYWYRQSLGQGLEFLIYFQGNSAPDKSGLPSDRFSAERTGGSVSTLTIQRTQQEDSAVYLCASSLSLLAKNIQYFGAGTRLSVL.

This chain uses TRBV20-1 with TRBJ2-3; TRBD2 matches 11 bases. The CDR3 is 16 residues long. Germline lookup yields CDR1 DFQATT and CDR2 SNEGSKA (reference sequence). The V and J ends lost 3 bases and 2 bases, in that order; junction bases with no gene match: 7. CDR3 DNA sequence: TGCAGTGCTAGGGGCGTACTAGCGGGAGTCACAGATACGCAGTATTTT. Translating it yields CSARGVLAGVTDTQYF.

The chain combines TRBV29-1 with TRBJ2-1; D possibly corresponds to TRBD2 (5 bases). Trimming took 7 bases from V and 4 from J, leaving 8 bases between them. The length of the CDR3 is 11 residues. Germline V gene sequence: CDR1 SQVTM, CDR2 ANQGSEA. As DNA, the CDR3 is TGCAGCGGACGGGAATACAATGAGCAGTTCTTC. It specifies CSGREYNEQFF.

The chain uses TRBV20-1 and TRBJ2-4, with 8 bases lining up with TRBD2. The V segment lost 3 bases and the J segment 0 bases; nucleotides outside the gene matches: 13. CDR1 is DFQATT and CDR2 is SNEGSKA in the germline V gene (reference sequence). CDR3 size: 18 residues. The CDR3 DNA is TGCAGTGCTAGTCGAGGCGGGGGGACCGACCAAGCCAAAAACATTCAGTACTTC. It encodes CSASRGGGTDQAKNIQYF.

At least ten counts were recorded for this clonotype. The chain has TRBV15 and TRBJ1-1; 10 bases map to TRBD1. The V segment lost 2 bases and the J segment 5 bases; nucleotides outside the gene matches: 5. CDR1 and CDR2 (germline): LNHNV, YYDKDF (reference sequence). The CDR3 runs 15 residues. CDR3 sequence (DNA): TGTGCCACCAGCAGACGCGGACAGGGGGGGACTGAAGCTTTCTTT. This gives the protein CATSRRGQGGTEAFF.

This clonotype occurred a few times. This rearrangement joins TRBV5-1 to TRBJ1-1, with a weak D call TRBD1 (5 bases). Germline V gene sequence: CDR1 SGHRS, CDR2 YFSETQ. The V end was cut by 0 bases, the J end by 6 bases, with 9 bases between. This CDR3 region has 13 residues. As DNA, the CDR3 is TGCGCCAGCAGCTTGGGTGGGGCCGCTGAAGCTTTCTTT. Protein sequence: CASSLGGAAEAFF.

This sequence joins TRBV30 and TRBJ2-3; D is unclear. V was cut by 1 base and J by 4 bases, with 3 bases left in between. This CDR3 contains 11 residues. The V gene's germline CDR1 is GTSNPN and CDR2 SVGIG (reference sequence). CDR3 in amino acids: CAWSGADTQYF. The CDR3 region has the DNA TGTGCCTGGAGTGGCGCAGATACGCAGTATTTT.

This clonotype was picked up many times. At one boundary the junction diverges from the germline segment, which might be a read error. This chain uses TRBV7-7 with TRBJ2-5; D unresolved. Germline-derived CDR1 and CDR2 are SSHAT and FNYEAQ (reference sequence). This CDR3 contains 13 residues. The CDR3 reads CASSINYQETQYF. For the CDR3, the DNA is TGTGCTAGCAGCATCAACTACCAAGAGACCCAGTACTTC.

This clonotype was detected ten times or more. The chain joins TRBV12-3 or TRBV12-4 to TRBJ2-2, with D perhaps matching TRBD1 (6 bases). The CDR3 runs to 13 residues. The V end was cut by 6 bases, the J end by 7 bases, with 12 bases between. CDR3 protein: CASSRQGFGELFF. As DNA, the CDR3 is TGTGCCAGCAGCCGTCAGGGGTTCGGGGAGCTGTTTTTT.

This clonotype was recorded a few times. This chain joins TRBV24-1 and TRBJ2-3; D gene unclear. Germline V gene data show CDR1 as KGHDR and CDR2 as SFDVKD. Between the trimmed V and J ends, which lost 9 bases and 4 bases, there was a span of 16 bases. The CDR3 loop spans 14 amino acids. CDR3 sequence reads: CATGNTYGPDTQYF. The CDR3 DNA sequence: TGTGCCACCGGTAATACATACGGCCCAGATACGCAGTATTTT.

In this sample, this clonotype turned up many times. The gene calls are TRBV5-1 and TRBJ2-1, with 8 nucleotides matching TRBD1. This CDR3 region has 15 residues. Germline loops: CDR1 SGHRS, CDR2 YFSETQ. V shed 4 bases and J 5 bases; nucleotides not matched to a gene: 8. The CDR3 reads CASSVTGAHNNEQFF. The CDR3 nucleotides are TGCGCCAGCAGCGTGACAGGGGCCCACAACAATGAGCAGTTCTTC.